This entry concerns a single T cell receptor beta chain. Its specificity is unknown. This CDR3 is 14 amino acids long. Germline V CDR1 and CDR2: SGHDT, YYEEEE. The J segment lost 4 bases and the V segment lost 4 bases, leaving 6 bases of the junction unmatched. This entry belongs to a study of beta chain features in type 1 diabetes. Across the study: Sorted cells from all samples, numbering some 99,000,000, were examined.

Each of the CD4+ naive, central memory, regulatory and stem cell-like memory populations was sorted via CD45RO/CCR7/CD25/CD127/CD95/CD27. Whole-study findings and limits: PCR might favor shorter templates, equally in patients and controls. Type 1 diabetes patients showed a moderate but significant shortening of TCRB CDR3s in all four CD4+ subsets.

Expressed TCRB transcripts were sequenced because the isolated RNA had all been reverse transcribed beforehand. Reads from naive, central memory and regulatory T cell samples averaged approximately 3.4 million. Sequenced by immunoSEQ multiplex PCR; TCRdb stores in-frame clones only, minus some. The sample records some 370,000 clones, 8.5% to 10% being singletons. Input material: central memory CD4+ T cells from blood. This sequence was found in a man aged 25-45 years with type 1 diabetes. J is TRBJ2-3 and V is TRBV5-6; 7 nucleotides agree with TRBD1. The CDR3, as DNA: TGTGCCAGCAGCCCCCAGGGGGACGCAGATACGCAGTATTTT. Protein product: CASSPQGDADTQYF.